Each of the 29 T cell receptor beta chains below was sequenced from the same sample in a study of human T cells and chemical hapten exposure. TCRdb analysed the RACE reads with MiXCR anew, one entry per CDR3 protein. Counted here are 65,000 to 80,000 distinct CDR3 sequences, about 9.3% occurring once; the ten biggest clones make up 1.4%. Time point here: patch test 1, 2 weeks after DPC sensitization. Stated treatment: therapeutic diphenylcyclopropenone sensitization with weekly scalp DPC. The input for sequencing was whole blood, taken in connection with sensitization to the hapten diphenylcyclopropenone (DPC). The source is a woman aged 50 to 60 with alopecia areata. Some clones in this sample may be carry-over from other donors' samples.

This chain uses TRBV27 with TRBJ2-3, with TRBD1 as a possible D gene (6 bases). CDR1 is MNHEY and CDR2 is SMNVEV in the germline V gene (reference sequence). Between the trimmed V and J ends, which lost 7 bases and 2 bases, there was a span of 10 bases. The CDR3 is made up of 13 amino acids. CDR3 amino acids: CASTDRFTDTQYF. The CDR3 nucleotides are TGTGCCAGCACTGACAGGTTCACAGATACGCAGTATTTT.

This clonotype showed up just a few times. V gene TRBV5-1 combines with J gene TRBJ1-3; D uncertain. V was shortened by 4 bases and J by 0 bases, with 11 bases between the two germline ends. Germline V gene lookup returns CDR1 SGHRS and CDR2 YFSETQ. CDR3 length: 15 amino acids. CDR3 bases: TGCGCCAGCAGCGTATCACCAGTCTCTGGAAACACCATATATTTT. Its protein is CASSVSPVSGNTIYF.

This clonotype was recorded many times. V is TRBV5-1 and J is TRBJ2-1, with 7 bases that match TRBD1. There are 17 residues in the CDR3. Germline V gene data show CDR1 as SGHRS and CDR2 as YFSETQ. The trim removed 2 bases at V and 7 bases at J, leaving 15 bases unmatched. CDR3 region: CASSLGAGGPPGNEQFF. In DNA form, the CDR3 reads TGCGCCAGCAGCTTAGGGGCAGGGGGTCCTCCTGGGAATGAGCAGTTCTTC.

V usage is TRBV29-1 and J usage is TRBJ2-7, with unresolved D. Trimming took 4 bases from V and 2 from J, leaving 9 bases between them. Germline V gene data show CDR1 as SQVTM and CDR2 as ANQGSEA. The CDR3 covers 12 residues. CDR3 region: CSVGTVAYEQYF. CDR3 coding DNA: TGCAGCGTTGGGACGGTTGCCTACGAGCAGTACTTC.

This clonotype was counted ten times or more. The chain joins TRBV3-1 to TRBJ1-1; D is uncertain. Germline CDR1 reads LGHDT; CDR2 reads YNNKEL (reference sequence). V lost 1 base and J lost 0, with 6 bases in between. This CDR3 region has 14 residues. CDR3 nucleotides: TGTGCCAGCAGCCAAGGGCCGGTGAACACTGAAGCTTTCTTT. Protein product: CASSQGPVNTEAFF.

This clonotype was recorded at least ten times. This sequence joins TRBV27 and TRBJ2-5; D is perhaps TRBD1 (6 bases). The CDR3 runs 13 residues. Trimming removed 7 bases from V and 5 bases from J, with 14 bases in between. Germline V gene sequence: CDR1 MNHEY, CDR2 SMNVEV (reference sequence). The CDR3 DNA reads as TGTGCCAGCACTTCAGGGGCCAGGGAGACCCAGTACTTC. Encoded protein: CASTSGARETQYF.

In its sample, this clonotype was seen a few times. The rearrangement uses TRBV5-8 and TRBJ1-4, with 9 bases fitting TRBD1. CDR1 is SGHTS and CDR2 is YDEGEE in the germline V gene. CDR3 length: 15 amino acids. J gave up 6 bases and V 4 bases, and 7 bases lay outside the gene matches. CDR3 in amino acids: CASSPAGQGHEKLFF. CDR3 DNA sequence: TGTGCCAGCAGCCCGGCGGGACAGGGTCATGAAAAACTGTTTTTT. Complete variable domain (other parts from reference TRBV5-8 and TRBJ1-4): EAGVTQSPTHLIKTRGQQATLRCSPISGHTSVYWYQQALGLGLQFLLWYDEGEERNRGNFPPRFSGRQFPNYSSELNVNALELEDSALYLCASSPAGQGHEKLFFGSGTQLSVL.

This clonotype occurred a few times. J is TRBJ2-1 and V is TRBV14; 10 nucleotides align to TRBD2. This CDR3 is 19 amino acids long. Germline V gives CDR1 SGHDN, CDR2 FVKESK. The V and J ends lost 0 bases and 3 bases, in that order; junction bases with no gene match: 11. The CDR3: CASSQDQTSGRGFYNEQFF. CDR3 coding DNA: TGTGCCAGCAGCCAAGATCAGACTAGCGGGCGGGGGTTCTACAATGAGCAGTTCTTC.

The CDR3 nucleotides are TGCAGCGTTGAAGATCTTGAGGGTAACAACGAGCAGTACTTC. Protein: CSVEDLEGNNEQYF. The chain couples TRBV29-1 to TRBJ2-7; TRBD2 is a possible D gene (5 bases). V was shortened by 0 bases and J by 5 bases, with 14 bases between the two germline ends. The CDR3 covers 14 residues. Germline CDR1 is SQVTM and CDR2 is ANQGSEA.

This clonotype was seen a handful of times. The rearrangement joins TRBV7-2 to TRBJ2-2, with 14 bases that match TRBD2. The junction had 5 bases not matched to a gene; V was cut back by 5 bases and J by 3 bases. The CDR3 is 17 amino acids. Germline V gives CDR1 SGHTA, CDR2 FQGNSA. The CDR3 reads CASSAGLAGDDTGELFF. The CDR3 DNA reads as TGTGCCAGCAGCGCGGGACTAGCGGGAGACGACACCGGGGAGCTGTTTTTT.

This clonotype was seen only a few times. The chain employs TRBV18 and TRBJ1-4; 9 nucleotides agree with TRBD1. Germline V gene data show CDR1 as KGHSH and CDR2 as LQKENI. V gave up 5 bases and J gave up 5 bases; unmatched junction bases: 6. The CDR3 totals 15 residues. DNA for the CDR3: TGTGCCAGCTCAAGAGGACAGGGGCCAAATGAAAAACTGTTTTTT. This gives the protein CASSRGQGPNEKLFF.

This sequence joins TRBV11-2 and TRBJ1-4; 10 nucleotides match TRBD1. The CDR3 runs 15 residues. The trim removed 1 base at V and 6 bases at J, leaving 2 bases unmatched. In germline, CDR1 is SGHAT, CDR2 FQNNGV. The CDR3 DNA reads TGTGCCAGCAGCTTAGGGGACAGGGGTGATGAAAAACTGTTTTTT. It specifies CASSLGDRGDEKLFF.

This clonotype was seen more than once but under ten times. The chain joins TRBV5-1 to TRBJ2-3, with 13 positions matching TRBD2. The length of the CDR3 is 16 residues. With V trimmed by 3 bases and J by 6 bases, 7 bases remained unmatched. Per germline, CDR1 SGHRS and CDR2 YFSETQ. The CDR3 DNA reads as TGCGCCAGCAGCTCGGGACTAGCGGGACTCCTGGATACGCAGTATTTT. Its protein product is CASSSGLAGLLDTQYF.

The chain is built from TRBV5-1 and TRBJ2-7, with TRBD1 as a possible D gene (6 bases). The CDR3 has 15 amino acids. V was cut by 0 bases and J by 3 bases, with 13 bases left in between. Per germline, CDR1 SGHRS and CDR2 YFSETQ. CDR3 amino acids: CASSLDPGQYYEQYF. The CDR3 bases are TGCGCCAGCAGCTTGGACCCTGGACAGTACTACGAGCAGTACTTC.

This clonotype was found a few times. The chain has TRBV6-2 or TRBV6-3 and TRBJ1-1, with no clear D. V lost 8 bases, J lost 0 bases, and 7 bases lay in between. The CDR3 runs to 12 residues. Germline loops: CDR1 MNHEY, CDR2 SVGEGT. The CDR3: CASARMNTEAFF. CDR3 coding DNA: TGTGCCAGCGCCAGAATGAACACTGAAGCTTTCTTT.

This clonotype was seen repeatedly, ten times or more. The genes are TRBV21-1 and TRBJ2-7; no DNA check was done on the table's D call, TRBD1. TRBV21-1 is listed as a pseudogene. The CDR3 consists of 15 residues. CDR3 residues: CASTKEGDGRDEQYF. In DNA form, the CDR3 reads TGTGCCAGCACCAAAGAGGGGGATGGCCGGGACGAGCAGTACTTC.

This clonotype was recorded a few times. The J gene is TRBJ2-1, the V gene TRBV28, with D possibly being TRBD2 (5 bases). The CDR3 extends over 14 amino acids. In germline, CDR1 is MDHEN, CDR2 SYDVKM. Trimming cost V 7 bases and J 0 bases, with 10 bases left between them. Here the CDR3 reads CASTRTLSYNEQFF. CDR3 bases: TGTGCCAGCACGAGGACTCTCTCCTACAATGAGCAGTTCTTC.

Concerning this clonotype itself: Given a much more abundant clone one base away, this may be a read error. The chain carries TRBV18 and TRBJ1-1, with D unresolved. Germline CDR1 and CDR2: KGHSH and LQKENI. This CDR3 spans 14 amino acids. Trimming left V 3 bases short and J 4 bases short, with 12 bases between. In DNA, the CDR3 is TGTGCCAGCTCACCGGAAGCCAGGAGCACTGAAGCTTTCTTT. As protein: CASSPEARSTEAFF.

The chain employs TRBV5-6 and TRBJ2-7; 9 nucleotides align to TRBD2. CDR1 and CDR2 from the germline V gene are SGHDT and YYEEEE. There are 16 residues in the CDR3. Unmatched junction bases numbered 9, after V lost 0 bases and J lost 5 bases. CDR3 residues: CASSLGLADPLNEQYF. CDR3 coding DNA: TGTGCCAGCAGCTTGGGACTAGCGGACCCCCTTAACGAGCAGTACTTC.

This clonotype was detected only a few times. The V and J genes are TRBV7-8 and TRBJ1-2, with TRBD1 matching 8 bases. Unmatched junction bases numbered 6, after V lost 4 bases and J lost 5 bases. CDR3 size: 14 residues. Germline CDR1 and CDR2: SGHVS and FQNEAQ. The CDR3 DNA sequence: TGTGCCAGCAGCTCTCGGCAGGGGGCTTATGGCTACACCTTC. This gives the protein CASSSRQGAYGYTF.

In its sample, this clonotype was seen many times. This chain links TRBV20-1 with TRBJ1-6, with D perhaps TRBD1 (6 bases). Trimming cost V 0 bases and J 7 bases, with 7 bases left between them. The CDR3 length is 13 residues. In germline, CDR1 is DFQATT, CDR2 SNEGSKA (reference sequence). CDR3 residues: CSAREQGNSPLHF. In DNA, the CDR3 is TGCAGTGCTAGAGAACAGGGCAATTCACCCCTCCACTTT.

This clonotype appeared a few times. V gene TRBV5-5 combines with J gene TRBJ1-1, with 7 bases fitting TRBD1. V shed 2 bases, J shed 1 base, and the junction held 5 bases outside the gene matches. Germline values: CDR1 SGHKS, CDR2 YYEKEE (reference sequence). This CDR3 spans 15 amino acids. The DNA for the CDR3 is TGTGCCAGCAGCTTTATCGGGACAGCGAACACTGAAGCTTTCTTT. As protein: CASSFIGTANTEAFF.

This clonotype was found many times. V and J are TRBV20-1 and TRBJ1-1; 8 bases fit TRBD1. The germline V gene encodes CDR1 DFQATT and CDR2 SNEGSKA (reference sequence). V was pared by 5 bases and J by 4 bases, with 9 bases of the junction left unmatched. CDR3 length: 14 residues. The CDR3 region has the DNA TGCAGTGCTCCCTTTGGACAGGGCCTCACTGAAGCTTTCTTT. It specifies CSAPFGQGLTEAFF.

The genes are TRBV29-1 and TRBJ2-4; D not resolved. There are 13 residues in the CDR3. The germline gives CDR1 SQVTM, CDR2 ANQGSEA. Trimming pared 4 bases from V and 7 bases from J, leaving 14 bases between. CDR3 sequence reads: CSVGEALGNIQYF. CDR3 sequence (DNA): TGCAGCGTTGGTGAGGCCCTTGGTAACATTCAGTACTTC.

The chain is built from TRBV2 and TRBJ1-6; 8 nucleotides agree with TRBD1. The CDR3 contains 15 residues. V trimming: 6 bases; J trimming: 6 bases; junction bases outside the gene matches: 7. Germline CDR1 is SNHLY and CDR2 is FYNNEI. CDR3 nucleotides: TGTGCCAGCAGAGGACAGGGCCGGGTTAATTCACCCCTCCACTTT. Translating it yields CASRGQGRVNSPLHF.

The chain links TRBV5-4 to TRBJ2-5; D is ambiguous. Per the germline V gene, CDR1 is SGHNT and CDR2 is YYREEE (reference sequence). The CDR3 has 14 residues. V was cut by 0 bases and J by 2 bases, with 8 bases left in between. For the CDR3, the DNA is TGTGCCAGCAGCTTGGACCTACTTCAAGAGACCCAGTACTTC. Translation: CASSLDLLQETQYF.

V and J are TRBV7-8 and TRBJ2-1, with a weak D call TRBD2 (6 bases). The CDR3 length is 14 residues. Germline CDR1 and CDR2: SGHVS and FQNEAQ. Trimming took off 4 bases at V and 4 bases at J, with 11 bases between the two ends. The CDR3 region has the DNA TGTGCCAGCAGCTACCGGGACTTGTACAATGAGCAGTTCTTC. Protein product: CASSYRDLYNEQFF.

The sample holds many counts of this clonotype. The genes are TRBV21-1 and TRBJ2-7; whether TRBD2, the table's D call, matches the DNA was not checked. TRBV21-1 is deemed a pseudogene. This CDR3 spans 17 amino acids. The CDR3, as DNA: TGTGCCAGCACCCTCGGGACTAGCGGGAGGACAGCCTACGAGCAGTACTTC. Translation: CASTLGTSGRTAYEQYF.

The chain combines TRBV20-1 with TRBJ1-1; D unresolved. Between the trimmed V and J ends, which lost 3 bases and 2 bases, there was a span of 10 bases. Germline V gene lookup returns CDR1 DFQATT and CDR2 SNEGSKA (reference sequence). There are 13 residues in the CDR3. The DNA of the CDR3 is TGCAGTGCTAGGAACACCCTAAACACTGAAGCTTTCTTT. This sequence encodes CSARNTLNTEAFF.